This T cell receptor (beta chain) comes out of a study of blood T cells in healthy people across ages (dated by TCRdb to about 2015). About the full investigation: Template switching captured roughly one uniquely barcoded TCR beta cDNA molecule per two T cells in model experiments. The donors were split into four age groups: young (average 16 years), middle-aged (39), aged (approximately 60) and long-lived (roughly 88). The study measured age-related changes in TCR beta repertoire diversity using deep sequencing normalized with unique cDNA molecular identifiers. The study analyzed two additional independent replicas of 1 million unique cDNA reads from the same blood draw for two donors, one aged 18 to 30 and one aged 80 or older.

The research as a whole found: Because profiling used bulk unsorted PBMCs, naive and antigen-experienced compartments could not be compared conclusively. The long-lived group showed more naive CD4+ T cells, fewer expanded clones and increased TCR diversity than the aged group, suggesting age selection. Estimates of total diversity based on one million sequenced T cells were regarded as lower bounds and as underestimates. Donor CMV infection status was unknown, potentially confounding age-related changes in expanded clonotypes. Observed TCR beta diversity per million T cells fell roughly linearly with age, and a significant reduction was already apparent by age roughly 40. Observed TCR beta diversity correlated strongly with the percentage of naive T cells measured by flow cytometry.

CDR3 length: 12 amino acids, cysteine to phenylalanine. Only the CDR3 region is kept as DNA, spanning 36 bases read in frame from base 1. V and J are truncated by 7 bases and 0 bases respectively, leaving an intervening sequence of 6 bases. The library came from 5' RACE. For sequencing, an Illumina HiSeq 2500 was employed. A second PCR of roughly 7 to 11 cycles was performed with a sample-barcoded 5' primer and a J-beta primer mix. Each TCR beta cDNA molecule received a unique molecular identifier from a template-switch 5' adaptor carrying 12 random nucleotides. At least 2.5 million CDR3-containing paired-end reads were obtained from each sample. All of the RNA was converted into first-strand cDNA using the Mint cDNA synthesis kit, with a TRBC-specific oligonucleotide serving as the primer. Following uracil-DNA glycosylase treatment, a first 18-cycle PCR with universal primers M1SS and BC2_uni_R was performed on all cDNA. The authors' analysis ran thus. Each sample was normalized by randomly selecting 1 million high-quality reads, each carrying a distinct molecular identifier. Reads with shared molecular identifiers were discarded instead of being binned into consensus sequences. MiTCR, set to a Q25 quality threshold and the strictest error-elimination algorithm, was used for CDR3 identification, clonotype clustering and error correction. Lower-bound total TCR beta diversity was estimated with a nonparametric unseen species model using Euler transformation. TCRdb trimmed the raw reads at Q25, called clones with MiXCR and kept productive beta chains. Every entry covers one CDR3 protein and lists the most common genes and DNA from its rows. The V and J calls follow TCRdb's processing rather than the paper's. This sample has some 940,000 distinct CDR3 sequences in its table, and 25% to 35% of those were observed once. 9.5% to 13% of the sample is held by the ten biggest clonotypes.

Donors were under 40 systemically healthy Caucasian individuals from Russia aged roughly 6 to 100 years. Each donor gave approximately 9.4 milliliters of peripheral blood, drawn into EDTA-treated Vacutainer tubes. Ficoll-Paque density-gradient centrifugation was used to isolate PBMCs, with at least 6.5 million per sample. Total RNA, at least 6 micrograms per sample, was extracted from PBMCs with Trizol reagent. For every donor, flow cytometry on a PBMC aliquot measured the percentage of naive CD45RAhigh/CD27high T cells. This clonotype came up many times. Its binding antigen is unknown. Qualities for individual bases were not recorded, and no much larger clone is one base off. These records were also assigned to another study, of T cells of mothers and their children. As that second study puts it: Donors were nine systemically healthy Caucasian individuals: three mothers and their six children. cDNA synthesis consumed the entire amount of extracted RNA, loaded at around 1.5 ug RNA in each 15 ul reaction. In the second PCR, the M1S primer introduced both the sample barcodes and 2-4 random nucleotides. Over 8.5 million TCR beta CDR3 reads were obtained for each mother, and 3 million to 3.5 million reads were obtained for each child. Thymic selection shapes the output of TCR recombination in a similar way in related and unrelated pairs, and inherited differences have a minor effect. Normalized repertoire overlap was always slightly but never significantly higher in related than unrelated mother-child pairs. No persistent microchimeric T cell clones were found, with a detection sensitivity of approximately 100 clones per million clonotypes. Deep NGS was used in the study to compare the TCR beta repertoires of mothers and children and to look for features that separate related mother-child pairs from unrelated individuals. The mean age was about 38 +/- 4 years for the mothers and about 10 +/- 4 years for the children. After adapters were ligated using NEBNext reagents, the libraries underwent 100+100 nt paired-end sequencing on an Illumina HiSeq 2000. Mother and child libraries were prepared a month apart and sequenced in separate runs to prevent cross-contamination. For each donor, between about 500,000 and 2,100,000 distinct TCR beta clonotypes were identified. Naive TCR beta clonotypes were estimated from low-frequency clonotypes matched to each donor's FACS-determined naive share, without sorting.

The rearranged chain carries TRBV12-3 or TRBV12-4 and TRBJ1-2, and possibly TRBD1, on 5 matching bases. The receptor's source is a woman aged 40 to 50 in good health. The sample consisted of blood. CDR3 region: CASKQANYGYTF. The DNA reads TGTGCCAGCAAACAGGCTAACTATGGCTACACCTTC.